This T cell receptor beta chain is from a study of T cell responses to AZD1222 COVID-19 vaccine. Notes on the study in general: The CD4 TCRs associated with vaccination extended across spike and predominated at 160-218 and 743-854. There were repertoire samples only from the period after the peak T cell response. Most donors were white British and more were female, and clonal diversity was possibly underestimated. Targets within unmutated variant regions were reportedly found for nearly half of spike-specific TCRs.

As for this clone: Its antigen is currently unknown.

Repertoires were generated with immunoSEQ multiplex PCR, while TCRdb's copy carries only in-frame clones and drops some. Among some 100,000 clones listed, more than 75% were seen once. The sequences come from peripheral blood, collected on day 0 of MenACWY control vaccination. This receptor was taken from an adult in good health.

The CDR3 sequence is CASSQGFRDGHNEQFF. CDR3 DNA sequence: TGTGCCAGCAGCCAAGGGTTCCGGGACGGACACAATGAGCAGTTCTTC. The chain links TRBV4-2 to TRBJ2-1; D tentatively fits TRBD1 or TRBD2 (5 bases each). CDR1 is LGHNA, CDR2 YNFKEQ, per germline. V was pared by 1 base and J by 5 bases, with 15 bases between. The CDR3 has 16 residues.